This T cell receptor (beta chain) was obtained from a study of control samples from healthy donors and cancer patients. This CDR3 comprises 15 residues. The V gene lost 5 bases and the J gene lost 4 bases, with 16 bases spanning the gap. Germline lookup yields CDR1 SGHRS and CDR2 YFSETQ. Repertoires were generated with immunoSEQ multiplex PCR, while TCRdb's copy carries only in-frame clones and drops some. The sample has more than 85,000 clones; around 89% are singletons. This rearrangement joins TRBV5-1 to TRBJ2-1; D perhaps matches TRBD2 (6 bases). Material for sequencing was blood. The receptor comes from a woman between 50 and 59 years old in good health. As DNA, the CDR3 is TGCGCCAGCAGTTTCCGGGACTCCTTATACAATGAGCAGTTCTTC. It codes for CASSFRDSLYNEQFF.